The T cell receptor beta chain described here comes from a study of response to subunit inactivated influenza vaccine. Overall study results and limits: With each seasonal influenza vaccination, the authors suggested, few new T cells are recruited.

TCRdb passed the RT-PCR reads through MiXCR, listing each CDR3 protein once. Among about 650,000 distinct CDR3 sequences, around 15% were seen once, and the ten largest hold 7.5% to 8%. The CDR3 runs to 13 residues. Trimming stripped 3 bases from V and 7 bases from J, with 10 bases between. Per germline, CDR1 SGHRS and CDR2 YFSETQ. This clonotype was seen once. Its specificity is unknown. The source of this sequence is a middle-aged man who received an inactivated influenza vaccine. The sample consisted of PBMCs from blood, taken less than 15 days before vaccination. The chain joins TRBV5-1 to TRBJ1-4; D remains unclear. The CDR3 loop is CASSSWFGEKLFF. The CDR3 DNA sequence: TGCGCCAGCAGCTCCTGGTTCGGTGAAAAACTGTTTTTT.